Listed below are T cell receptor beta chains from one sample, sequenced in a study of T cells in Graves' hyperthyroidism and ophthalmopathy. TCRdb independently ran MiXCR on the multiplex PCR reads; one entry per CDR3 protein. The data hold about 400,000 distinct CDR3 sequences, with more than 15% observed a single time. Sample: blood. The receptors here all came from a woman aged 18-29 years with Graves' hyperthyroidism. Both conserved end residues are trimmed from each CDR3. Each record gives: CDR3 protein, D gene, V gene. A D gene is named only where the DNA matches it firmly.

CDR3: ASSPGRPYGYT; D: .; V: TRBV9
CDR3: ASSLTSGGGQETQY; D: TRBD2; V: TRBV12-3/TRBV12-4
CDR3: ASSEAAVAYGYT; D: .; V: TRBV19
CDR3: ASSPLPANTEAF; D: .; V: TRBV18
CDR3: ASSQGFLGQGWNSPLH; D: TRBD1; V: TRBV3-1
CDR3: ASTMGGMNTEAF; D: .; V: TRBV19
CDR3: ASSIVGSHSYEQY; D: .; V: TRBV19
CDR3: ASRPSGGRYNEQF; D: TRBD2; V: TRBV6-1
CDR3: ASSLDLANYNEQF; D: .; V: TRBV7-2
CDR3: ASSQFHNQPQH; D: .; V: TRBV6-1
CDR3: SAWTDLRAF; D: .; V: TRBV20-1
CDR3: ASSHGPGQPQH; D: .; V: TRBV7-9
CDR3: ASSPAGFTYEQY; D: .; V: TRBV28
CDR3: ASKGTGNNEKLF; D: TRBD1; V: TRBV5-1
CDR3: ASSIDAPSAGGRSSYNEQF; D: TRBD2; V: TRBV19
CDR3: ASSSVGGSYNSPLH; D: .; V: TRBV12-3/TRBV12-4
CDR3: ASSSDRGNYLDYGYT; D: TRBD1; V: TRBV28
CDR3: ASKEGGSYNEQF; D: .; V: TRBV27
CDR3: ASRGYGNQPQH; D: .; V: TRBV12-3/TRBV12-4